Below, one TCR beta chain is given with its context. The target antigen is unknown. This CDR3 region has 15 residues. Per germline, CDR1 SNHLY and CDR2 FYNNEI. V shed 1 base, J shed 8 bases, and the junction held 7 bases outside the gene matches. This sample is part of a study of T cells in Graves' hyperthyroidism and ophthalmopathy. The source material, RNA transcripts, was used to amplify TCR beta CDR3 regions. The primer set for the first-round RT-PCR of the TCR CDR3 was HTBI. MiXCR, applied by TCRdb to the multiplex PCR reads, yields one record per CDR3 protein. In the table there are 300,000 to 450,000 distinct CDR3 sequences, approximately 15% of which are singletons. Study-level results: Most thyroid-expanded clonotypes above 0.001 were also found in blood.

Sequencing used blood. J is TRBJ2-1 and V is TRBV2; 8 nucleotides agree with TRBD1. The receptor was derived from a woman aged 18-29 years with Graves' hyperthyroidism that later progressed to Graves' ophthalmopathy. CDR3 bases: TGTGCCAGCAGTGAAGGTCAGGGGGCGGACGATGAGCAGTTCTTC. Translation gives CASSEGQGADDEQFF. Filled out from reference TRBV2 and TRBJ2-1, the complete variable domain reads EPEVTQTPSHQVTQMGQEVILRCVPISNHLYFYWYRQILGQKVEFLVSFYNNEISEKSEIFDDQFSVERPDGSNFTLKIRSTKLEDSAMYFCASSEGQGADDEQFFGPGTRLTVL.